Given below is one T cell receptor (beta chain) in context. Unique molecular identifier tags were affixed to discrete cDNA molecules. TCRdb recomputed calls from the 5' RACE reads with MiXCR, one row per CDR3 protein. The sample shows about 83,000 distinct CDR3 sequences, approximately 15% of them seen only once. The sample comes from a study of early T cells in non-severe SARS-CoV-2 infection. Germline-derived CDR1 and CDR2 are SQVTM and ANQGSEA. CDR3 size: 13 residues. This sequence joins TRBV29-1 and TRBJ2-1; tentative D call: TRBD2 (6 bases). Sequences were obtained from whole blood. The TCR was taken from an adult who was a healthcare worker with PCR-confirmed SARS-CoV-2 infection or an uninfected control (not recorded which). CDR3 protein: CGGTGPSYNEQFF. CDR3 DNA sequence: TGCGGGGGGACTGGACCTTCCTACAATGAGCAGTTCTTC.